The 20 T cell receptor beta chains below come from one sample, sequenced in a study of siplizumab effects on memory and regulatory T cells. Measured with immunoSEQ multiplex PCR; TCRdb has only the in-frame clones, and not every one. Of approximately 90,000 clones detected, 94% appear once; the ten largest clones hold roughly 0.3%. Sequenced: non-Treg CD4+ T cells sorted from blood. The receptors here all came from a human donor in good health.

The V gene is TRBV18, the J gene TRBJ1-2; D gene uncertain. CDR3 length equals 15 residues. Trimming cost V 1 base and J 2 bases, with 11 bases left between them. Per germline, CDR1 KGHSH and CDR2 LQKENI. The chain's CDR3 is CASSPQGTSNYGYTF. DNA for the CDR3: TGTGCCAGCTCACCACAGGGTACCTCAAACTATGGCTACACCTTC.

The chain couples TRBV7-9 to TRBJ2-3; 7 nucleotides line up with TRBD2. Germline V CDR1 and CDR2: SEHNR, FQNEAQ (reference sequence). J lost 5 bases, V lost 0 bases, and 8 bases had no gene match. This CDR3 has 16 residues. Written as DNA, the CDR3 is TGTGCCAGCAGCTTAGCGCCAGGCGGGAGAGGAGATACGCAGTATTTT. Translation gives CASSLAPGGRGDTQYF.

The chain combines TRBV27 with TRBJ1-1, with D unclear. Germline CDR1 reads MNHEY; CDR2 reads SMNVEV (reference sequence). The V end was cut by 5 bases, the J end by 3 bases, with 10 bases between. CDR3 length: 13 amino acids. CDR3 in DNA: TGTGCCAGCAGTGAGCGATGGGACACTGAAGCTTTCTTT. Translation: CASSERWDTEAFF.

The CDR3 here is CASSYRASGIYEQYF. The CDR3 DNA reads as TGTGCCAGCAGTTACAGGGCTAGCGGGATATACGAGCAGTACTTC. The chain employs TRBV6-5 and TRBJ2-7; 9 positions agree with TRBD2. Per the germline V gene, CDR1 is MNHEY and CDR2 is SVGAGI. J lost 4 bases, V lost 2 bases, and 6 bases had no gene match. There are 15 residues in the CDR3.

This chain joins TRBV5-1 and TRBJ2-3; D not resolved. V was trimmed by 0 bases and J by 3 bases, leaving 14 bases between them. Germline V gene sequence: CDR1 SGHRS, CDR2 YFSETQ. The CDR3 is 16 amino acids. The CDR3 protein is CASSLEVTPVTDTQYF. For the CDR3, the DNA is TGCGCCAGCAGCTTGGAAGTGACCCCAGTTACAGATACGCAGTATTTT.

The chain employs TRBV16 and TRBJ1-5; a weak D match, TRBD1 (6 bases). The V gene's germline CDR1 is KGHSY and CDR2 FQNENV. The length of the CDR3 is 15 residues. The ends were cut back, 0 bases at V and 11 bases at J, with 17 bases in the middle. The CDR3 sequence: CASSQSAGVLVSQHF. As DNA, the CDR3 is TGTGCCAGCAGCCAATCTGCAGGGGTATTAGTATCCCAGCATTTT.

This chain connects TRBV5-4 to TRBJ1-1, with D possibly being TRBD1 (5 bases). Between the trimmed V and J ends, which lost 7 bases and 1 base, there was a span of 11 bases. The CDR3 length is 13 residues. The germline CDR1 and CDR2 sequences are SGHNT and YYREEE (reference sequence). CDR3 sequence (DNA): TGTGCCAGCTCACCGGGACCGAACACTGAAGCTTTCTTT. Protein product: CASSPGPNTEAFF.

The gene calls are TRBV19 and TRBJ2-1, with TRBD2 as a possible D gene (5 bases). This CDR3 comprises 15 residues. Trimming pared 5 bases from V and 4 bases from J, leaving 15 bases between. Looked up from germline, CDR1 is LNHDA and CDR2 is SQIVND (reference sequence). The CDR3, as DNA: TGTGCCAGTAGTGGGAGCTTGGAAGCTTACAATGAGCAGTTCTTC. It codes for CASSGSLEAYNEQFF.

The V gene is TRBV6-6, the J gene TRBJ1-1, with a possible D match to TRBD1 (5 bases). Germline V gene sequence: CDR1 MNHNY, CDR2 SVGAGI (reference sequence). The CDR3 loop spans 14 amino acids. Trimming pared 0 bases from V and 4 bases from J, leaving 9 bases between. The DNA for the CDR3 is TGTGCCAGCAGTTACTCCGAGGGGACCACTGAAGCTTTCTTT. Residues: CASSYSEGTTEAFF.

This chain joins TRBV27 and TRBJ1-1; unclear D gene. Trimming stripped 1 base from V and 0 bases from J, with 6 bases between. The V gene's germline CDR1 is MNHEY and CDR2 SMNVEV (reference sequence). The CDR3 extends over 14 amino acids. The CDR3 is CASSLWPLNTEAFF. The CDR3 DNA reads as TGTGCCAGCAGTTTATGGCCCTTGAACACTGAAGCTTTCTTT.

The gene calls are TRBV6-5 and TRBJ2-5, with D maybe TRBD1 (6 bases). Germline V gene data show CDR1 as MNHEY and CDR2 as SVGAGI. V lost 6 bases and J lost 5, with 16 bases in between. The CDR3 totals 14 residues. For the CDR3, the DNA is TGTGCCAGCAGCCACCGCGACAGGCGGGAGACCCAGTACTTC. Encoded protein: CASSHRDRRETQYF.

This clone came up a few times. The chain has TRBV7-3 and TRBJ2-3, with D perhaps matching TRBD2 (5 bases). The germline V and J ends were trimmed by 0 bases and 1 base, with 11 bases remaining between them. The CDR3 length is 16 residues. Looked up from germline, CDR1 is SGHTA and CDR2 is FQGTGA. The CDR3 loop reads CASSLTSDTGTDTQYF. The CDR3 region has the DNA TGTGCCAGCAGCTTAACTAGCGACACAGGCACAGATACGCAGTATTTT. Looking up the rest from reference TRBV7-3 and TRBJ2-3 gives the full variable domain: GAGVSQTPSNKVTEKGKYVELRCDPISGHTALYWYRQSLGQGPEFLIYFQGTGAADDSGLPNDRFFAVRPEGSVSTLKIQRTERGDSAVYLCASSLTSDTGTDTQYFGPGTRLTVL.

The genes are TRBV10-3 and TRBJ2-5, with D perhaps TRBD2 (5 bases). Germline V gene data show CDR1 as ENHRY and CDR2 as SYGVKD. The CDR3 length is 16 residues. Deletions cut 0 bases from V and 7 bases from J, with 18 bases between. CDR3 region: CAISESYGGPLGTQYF. The CDR3, as DNA: TGTGCCATCAGTGAGTCTTACGGCGGGCCCTTGGGGACCCAGTACTTC.

The V and J genes are TRBV4-1 and TRBJ2-7; D remains unclear. V lost 0 bases and J lost 4, with 7 bases in between. Germline CDR1 and CDR2: MGHRA and YSYEKL. CDR3 length: 13 amino acids. CDR3 region: CASSQEGVYEQYF. DNA for the CDR3: TGCGCCAGCAGCCAAGAGGGTGTATACGAGCAGTACTTC.

J is TRBJ2-1 and V is TRBV2; TRBD2 is a possible D gene (5 bases). Trimming shortened V by 7 bases and J by 8 bases, and 12 bases separated the two germline ends. CDR3 length: 12 amino acids. In germline, CDR1 is SNHLY, CDR2 FYNNEI. This CDR3 is CASMRVRDEQFF. CDR3 DNA sequence: TGTGCCAGCATGAGGGTTCGGGATGAGCAGTTCTTC.

This sequence joins TRBV19 and TRBJ1-5; D is unclear. V lost 10 bases to trimming and J lost 11 bases, with 21 bases between them. Germline CDR1 LNHDA, CDR2 SQIVND (reference sequence). The CDR3 extends over 13 amino acids. The DNA of the CDR3 is TGTGCCAAGAAAGACATGGCAATCAGGACCCAGCATTTT. It codes for CAKKDMAIRTQHF. The full variable domain, rest sourced from reference TRBV19 and TRBJ1-5, is DGGITQSPKYLFRKEGQNVTLSCEQNLNHDAMYWYRQDPGQGLRLIYYSQIVNDFQKGDIAEGYSVSREKKESFPLTVTSAQKNPTAFYLCAKKDMAIRTQHFGDGTRLSIL.

The chain employs TRBV19 and TRBJ2-7; TRBD2 matches 10 bases. CDR1 is LNHDA and CDR2 is SQIVND in the germline V gene (reference sequence). The CDR3 consists of 14 residues. V lost 2 bases to trimming and J lost 2 bases; unmatched junction nucleotides: 0. The CDR3 nucleotides are TGTGCCAGTAGTATACTAGCGGGGGCCTACGAGCAGTACTTC. Amino acids: CASSILAGAYEQYF.

The chain recombines TRBV14 with TRBJ2-2; TRBD2 agrees at 7 bases. Looked up from germline, CDR1 is SGHDN and CDR2 is FVKESK. The junction had 7 bases not matched to a gene; V was cut back by 1 base and J by 5 bases. CDR3 length equals 16 residues. In DNA form, the CDR3 reads TGTGCCAGCAGCCAAGTTTCGGCTAGCGGAACCGGGGAGCTGTTTTTT. It translates to CASSQVSASGTGELFF.

This sequence joins TRBV7-2 and TRBJ2-5, with D tentatively TRBD1 (5 bases). The CDR3 loop spans 14 amino acids. Trimming removed 5 bases from V and 8 bases from J, with 18 bases in between. CDR1 is SGHTA and CDR2 is FQGNSA in the germline V gene. This CDR3 is CASSPLPTEGTQYF. The DNA for the CDR3 is TGTGCCAGCAGCCCCCTCCCGACAGAAGGAACCCAGTACTTC.

V gene TRBV5-6 combines with J gene TRBJ2-1; D is perhaps TRBD2 (5 bases). The ends were cut back, 1 base at V and 1 base at J, with 12 bases in the middle. This CDR3 is built from 16 residues. Germline loops: CDR1 SGHDT, CDR2 YYEEEE. The DNA for the CDR3 is TGTGCCAGCAGCTTGTCCGAGGGCCAATCCTACAATGAGCAGTTCTTC. Translating gives CASSLSEGQSYNEQFF.